This T cell receptor beta chain was observed in a study of blood T cell repertoires in COVID-19. The overall study: From T cells, B-cell-depleted T cells, or PBMCs came the material, which was cDNA or gDNA.

Followed over time, Seattle patients had been enrolled while infection was active. In the original workflow: Reference gene primer amplification yielded estimated nucleated cell counts. TCRdb keeps only in-frame clones here, not all; method: immunoSEQ multiplex PCR. Clonal size and the V and J genes are those of that table, whereas D and trimming came from the DNA. The data show 200,000 to 300,000 clones, 70% to 90% seen once. Trimming stripped 10 bases from V and 5 bases from J, with 8 bases between. This CDR3 has 10 amino acids. Germline V CDR1 and CDR2: LNHDA, SQIVND (reference sequence). The TCR comes from a woman aged 25 to 39 with COVID-19, enrolled during active disease. The chain employs TRBV19 and TRBJ1-1; tentative D call: TRBD1 (5 bases). Sequenced sample: peripheral blood. The CDR3 DNA reads TGTGCCACCCAGGGTACTGAAGCTTTCTTT. Translating gives CATQGTEAFF.